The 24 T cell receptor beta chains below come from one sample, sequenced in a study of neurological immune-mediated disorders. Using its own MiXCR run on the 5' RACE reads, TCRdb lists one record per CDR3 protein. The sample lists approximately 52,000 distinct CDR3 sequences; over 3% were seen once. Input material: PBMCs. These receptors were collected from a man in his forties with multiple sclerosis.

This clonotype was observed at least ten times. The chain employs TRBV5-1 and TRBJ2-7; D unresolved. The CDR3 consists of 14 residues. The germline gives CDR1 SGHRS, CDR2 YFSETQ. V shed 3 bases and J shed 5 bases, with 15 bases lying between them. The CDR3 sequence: CASSWKGPLDEQYF. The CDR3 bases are TGCGCCAGCAGCTGGAAGGGTCCCCTCGACGAGCAGTACTTC. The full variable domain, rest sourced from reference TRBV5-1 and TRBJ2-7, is KAGVTQTPRYLIKTRGQQVTLSCSPISGHRSVSWYQQTPGQGLQFLFEYFSETQRNKGNFPGRFSGRQFSNSRSEMNVSTLELGDSALYLCASSWKGPLDEQYFGPGTRLTVT.

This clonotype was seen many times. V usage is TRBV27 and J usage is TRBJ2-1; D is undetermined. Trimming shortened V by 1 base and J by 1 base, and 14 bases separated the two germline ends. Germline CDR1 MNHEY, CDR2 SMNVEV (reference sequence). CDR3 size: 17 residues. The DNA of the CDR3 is TGTGCCAGCAGTTTATTAGGCAGACTCGATTCCTACAATGAGCAGTTCTTC. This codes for CASSLLGRLDSYNEQFF.

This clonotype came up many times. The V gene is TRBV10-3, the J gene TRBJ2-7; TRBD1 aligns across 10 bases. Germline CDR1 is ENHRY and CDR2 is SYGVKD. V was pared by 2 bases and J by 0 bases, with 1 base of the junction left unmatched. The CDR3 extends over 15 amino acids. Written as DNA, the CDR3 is TGTGCCATCAGTGAGCGGACAGGGGGCTCCTACGAGCAGTACTTC. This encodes CAISERTGGSYEQYF.

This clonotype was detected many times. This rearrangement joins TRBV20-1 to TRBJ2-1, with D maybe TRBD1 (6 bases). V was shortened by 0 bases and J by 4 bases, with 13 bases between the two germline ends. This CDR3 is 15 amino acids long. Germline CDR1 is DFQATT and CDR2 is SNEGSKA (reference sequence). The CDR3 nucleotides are TGCAGTGCTAGAGACCTAGACAGGATTTACAATGAGCAGTTCTTC. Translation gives CSARDLDRIYNEQFF.

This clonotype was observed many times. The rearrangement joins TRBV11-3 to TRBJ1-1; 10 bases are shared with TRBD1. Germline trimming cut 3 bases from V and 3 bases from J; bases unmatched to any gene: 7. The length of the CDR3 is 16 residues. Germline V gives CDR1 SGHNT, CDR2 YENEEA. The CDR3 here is CASSFQLGTGDTEAFF. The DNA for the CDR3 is TGTGCCAGCAGCTTTCAACTCGGGACAGGGGACACTGAAGCTTTCTTT.

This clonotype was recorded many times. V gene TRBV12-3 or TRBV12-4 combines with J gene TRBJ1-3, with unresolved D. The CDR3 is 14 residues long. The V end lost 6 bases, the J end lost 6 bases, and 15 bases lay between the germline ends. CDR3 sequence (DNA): TGTGCCAGCAGCCGACCGACCGCCGCAAACACCATATATTTT. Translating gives CASSRPTAANTIYF.

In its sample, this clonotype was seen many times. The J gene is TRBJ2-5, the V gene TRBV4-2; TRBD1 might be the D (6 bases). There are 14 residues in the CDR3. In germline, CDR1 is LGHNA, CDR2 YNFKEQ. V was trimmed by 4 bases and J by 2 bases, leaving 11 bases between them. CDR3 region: CASSRRTEQETQYF. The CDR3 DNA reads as TGTGCCAGCAGCCGTCGGACAGAACAAGAGACCCAGTACTTC.

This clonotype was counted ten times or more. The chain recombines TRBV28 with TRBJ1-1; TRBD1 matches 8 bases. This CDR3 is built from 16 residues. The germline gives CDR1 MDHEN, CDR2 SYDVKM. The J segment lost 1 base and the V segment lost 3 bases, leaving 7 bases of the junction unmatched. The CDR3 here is CASSLLRQGSNTEAFF. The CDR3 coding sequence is TGTGCCAGCAGTTTGCTGAGACAGGGGTCGAACACTGAAGCTTTCTTT.

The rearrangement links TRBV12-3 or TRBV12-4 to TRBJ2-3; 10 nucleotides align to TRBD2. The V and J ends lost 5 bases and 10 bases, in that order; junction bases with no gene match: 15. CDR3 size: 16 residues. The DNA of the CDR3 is TGTGCCAGCAGTCGAAGCGGGGGGGCCATTAAGAACGCGCAGTATTTT. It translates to CASSRSGGAIKNAQYF.

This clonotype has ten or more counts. The CDR3 sequence is CASSWGGQGNTEAFF. The CDR3 bases are TGCGCCAGCAGCTGGGGAGGGCAAGGGAACACTGAAGCTTTCTTT. This chain connects TRBV5-1 to TRBJ1-1; the D is unclear. This CDR3 region has 15 residues. The V end lost 3 bases, the J end lost 1 base, and 13 bases lay between the germline ends. Germline V CDR1 and CDR2: SGHRS, YFSETQ. The full variable domain, completed using reference TRBV5-1 and TRBJ1-1, is KAGVTQTPRYLIKTRGQQVTLSCSPISGHRSVSWYQQTPGQGLQFLFEYFSETQRNKGNFPGRFSGRQFSNSRSEMNVSTLELGDSALYLCASSWGGQGNTEAFFGQGTRLTVV.

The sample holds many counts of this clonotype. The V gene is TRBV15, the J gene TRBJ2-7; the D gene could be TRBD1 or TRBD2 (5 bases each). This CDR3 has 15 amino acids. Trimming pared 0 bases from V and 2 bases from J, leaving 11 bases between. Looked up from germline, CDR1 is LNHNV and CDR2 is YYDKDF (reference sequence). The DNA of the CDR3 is TGTGCCACCAGCAGAGATGTGGGGACCACCTACGAGCAGTACTTC. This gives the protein CATSRDVGTTYEQYF.

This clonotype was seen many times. This chain's CDR3 is CASSLKALNTGELFF. Written as DNA, the CDR3 is TGTGCCAGCAGCTTGAAGGCACTGAACACCGGGGAGCTGTTTTTT. The chain joins TRBV5-6 to TRBJ2-2; D is undetermined. From germline, CDR1 is SGHDT and CDR2 YYEEEE. Trimming stripped 1 base from V and 1 base from J, with 8 bases between. This CDR3 contains 15 residues.

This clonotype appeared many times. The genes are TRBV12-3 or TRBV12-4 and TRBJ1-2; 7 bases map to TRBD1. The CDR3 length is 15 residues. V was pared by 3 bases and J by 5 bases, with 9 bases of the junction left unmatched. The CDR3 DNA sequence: TGTGCCAGCAGTTTCGGTCAGGGGGGTGGATATGGCTACACCTTC. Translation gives CASSFGQGGGYGYTF.

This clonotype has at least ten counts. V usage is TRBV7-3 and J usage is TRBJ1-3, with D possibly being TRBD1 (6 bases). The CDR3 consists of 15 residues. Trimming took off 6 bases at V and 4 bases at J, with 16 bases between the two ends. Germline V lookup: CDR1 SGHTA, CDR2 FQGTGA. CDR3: CASSEGGTQGNTIYF. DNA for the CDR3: TGTGCCAGCAGTGAGGGGGGAACTCAAGGAAACACCATATATTTT. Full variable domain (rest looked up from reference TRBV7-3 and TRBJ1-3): GAGVSQTPSNKVTEKGKYVELRCDPISGHTALYWYRQSLGQGPEFLIYFQGTGAADDSGLPNDRFFAVRPEGSVSTLKIQRTERGDSAVYLCASSEGGTQGNTIYFGEGSWLTVV.

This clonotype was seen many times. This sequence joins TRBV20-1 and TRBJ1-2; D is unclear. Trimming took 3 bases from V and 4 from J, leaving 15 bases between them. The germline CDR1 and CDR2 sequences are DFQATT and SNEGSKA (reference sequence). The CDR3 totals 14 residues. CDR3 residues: CSASMAGVVYGYTF. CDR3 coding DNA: TGCAGTGCTAGTATGGCAGGAGTCGTCTATGGCTACACCTTC.

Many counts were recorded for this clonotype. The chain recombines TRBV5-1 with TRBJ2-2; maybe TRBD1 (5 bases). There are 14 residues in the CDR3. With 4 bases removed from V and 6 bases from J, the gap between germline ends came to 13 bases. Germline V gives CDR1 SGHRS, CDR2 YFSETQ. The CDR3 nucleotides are TGCGCCAGCAGCAGGGGCCCTGGGGCCGGGGAGCTGTTTTTT. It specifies CASSRGPGAGELFF.

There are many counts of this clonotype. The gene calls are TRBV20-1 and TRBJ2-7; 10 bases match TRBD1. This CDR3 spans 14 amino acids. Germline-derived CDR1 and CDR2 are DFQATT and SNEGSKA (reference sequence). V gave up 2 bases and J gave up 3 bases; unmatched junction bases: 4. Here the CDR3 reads CSARPRTGGYEQYF. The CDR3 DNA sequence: TGCAGTGCTAGACCTAGGACAGGGGGCTACGAGCAGTACTTC.

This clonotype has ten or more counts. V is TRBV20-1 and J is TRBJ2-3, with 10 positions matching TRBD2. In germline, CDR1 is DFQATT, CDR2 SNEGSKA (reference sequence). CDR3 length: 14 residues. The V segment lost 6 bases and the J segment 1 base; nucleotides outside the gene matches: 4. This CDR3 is CSAQGTSGTDTQYF. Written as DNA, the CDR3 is TGCAGTGCCCAAGGGACTAGCGGCACAGATACGCAGTATTTT.

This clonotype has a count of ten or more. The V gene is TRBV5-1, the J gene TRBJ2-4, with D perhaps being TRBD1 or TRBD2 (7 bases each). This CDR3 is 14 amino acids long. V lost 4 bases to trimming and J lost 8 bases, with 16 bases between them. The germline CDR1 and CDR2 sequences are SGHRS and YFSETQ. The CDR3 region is CASSPGQAGDIQYF. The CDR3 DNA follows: TGCGCCAGCAGCCCAGGACAGGCGGGGGACATTCAGTACTTC.

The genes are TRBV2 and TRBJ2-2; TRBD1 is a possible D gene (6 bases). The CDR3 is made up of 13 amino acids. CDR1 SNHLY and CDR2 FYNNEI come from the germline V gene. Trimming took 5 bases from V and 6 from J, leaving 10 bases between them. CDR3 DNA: TGTGCCAGCAGTCCCACAGGGCCCGGGGAGCTGTTTTTT. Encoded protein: CASSPTGPGELFF.

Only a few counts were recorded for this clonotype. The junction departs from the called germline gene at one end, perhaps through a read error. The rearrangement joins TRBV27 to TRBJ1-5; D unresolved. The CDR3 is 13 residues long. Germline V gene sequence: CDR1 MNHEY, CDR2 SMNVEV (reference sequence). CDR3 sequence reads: CASSATVYQPQNF. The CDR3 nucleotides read TGTGCCAGCAGTGCGACTGTTTATCAGCCCCAGAATTTT.

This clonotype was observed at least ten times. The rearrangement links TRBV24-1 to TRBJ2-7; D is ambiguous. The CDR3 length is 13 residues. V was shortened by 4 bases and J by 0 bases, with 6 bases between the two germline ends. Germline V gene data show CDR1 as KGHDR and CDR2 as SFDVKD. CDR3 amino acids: CATSESSSYEQYF. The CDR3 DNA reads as TGTGCCACCAGTGAAAGTAGCTCCTACGAGCAGTACTTC.

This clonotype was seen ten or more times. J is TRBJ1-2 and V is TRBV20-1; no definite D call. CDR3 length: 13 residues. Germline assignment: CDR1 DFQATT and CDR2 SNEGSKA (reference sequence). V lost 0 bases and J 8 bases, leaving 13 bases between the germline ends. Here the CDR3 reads CSARDPGTRGYTF. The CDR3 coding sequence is TGCAGTGCTAGAGATCCGGGTACCCGCGGCTACACCTTC.

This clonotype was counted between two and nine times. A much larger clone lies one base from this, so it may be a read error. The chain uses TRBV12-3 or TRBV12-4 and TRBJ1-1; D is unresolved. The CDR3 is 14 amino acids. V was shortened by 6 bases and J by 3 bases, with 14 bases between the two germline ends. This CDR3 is CASSRGKGHTEAFF. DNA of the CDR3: TGTGCCAGCAGCCGAGGAAAGGGCCACACTGAAGCTTTCTTT.